The 5 T cell receptor beta chains presented below share a single source sample, sequenced in a study of cytomegalovirus exposure and HLA in healthy donors. The repertoire was sequenced with immunoSEQ multiplex PCR; TCRdb's copy has only in-frame clones and lacks some. The data show more than 110,000 clones, roughly 81% seen once. Material for sequencing was PBMCs. Source of these receptors: a woman under 40 in good health and CMV-seronegative.

The chain is built from TRBV28 and TRBJ1-5; 10 nucleotides align to TRBD1. Germline V gene data show CDR1 as MDHEN and CDR2 as SYDVKM. The ends lost 6 bases at V and 5 bases at J; junction bases unmatched: 7. This CDR3 has 15 residues. CDR3 residues: CASSLPDRGHQPQHF. The CDR3 DNA is TGTGCCAGCAGCCTACCTGACAGGGGGCATCAGCCCCAGCATTTT.

Note on this clone: The sample contains more than one DNA sequence encoding this CDR3. J is TRBJ2-7 and V is TRBV2; no reliable D call. The V and J ends lost 4 bases and 3 bases respectively, with 7 bases between them. The germline V gene has CDR1 SNHLY and CDR2 FYNNEI. The CDR3 contains 12 residues. CDR3 in amino acids: CASSGGSYEQYF. The CDR3, as DNA: TGTGCCAGCAGTGGTGGCAGCTACGAGCAGTACTTC.

In this sample, this clone turned up a few times. J is TRBJ1-6 and V is TRBV7-6, with a possible D match to TRBD1 (6 bases). Per germline, CDR1 SGHVS and CDR2 FNYEAQ. V dropped 0 bases and J dropped 13 bases, with 10 bases sitting between them. The CDR3 extends over 13 amino acids. Here the CDR3 DNA reads TGTGCCAGCAGCTTAGCCTCTGACAGGCCCCTCCACTTT. Amino acids: CASSLASDRPLHF.

The V gene is TRBV6-4, the J gene TRBJ2-1; 8 nucleotides align to TRBD2. CDR3 length: 15 amino acids. The ends lost 0 bases at V and 9 bases at J; junction bases unmatched: 7. Germline lookup yields CDR1 MRHNA and CDR2 SNTAGT. This CDR3 reads CASSDSPGGAGEQFF. The DNA of the CDR3 is TGTGCCAGCAGTGACTCGCCCGGGGGGGCAGGTGAGCAGTTCTTC.

The chain couples TRBV5-1 to TRBJ1-4; D ambiguous. Per the germline V gene, CDR1 is SGHRS and CDR2 is YFSETQ. This CDR3 is 16 amino acids long. Deletions cut 0 bases from V and 0 bases from J, with 9 bases between. Here the CDR3 reads CASSLGPTATNEKLFF. In DNA, the CDR3 is TGCGCCAGCAGCTTGGGGCCGACTGCAACTAATGAAAAACTGTTTTTT.